The following is a T cell receptor beta chain sequence with its context. Its antigen is not identified. The sample belongs to a study of a mutant IDH1 vaccine in newly diagnosed glioma. In the study overall: Vaccines were begun 4-6 weeks after radiotherapy alone, or with temozolomide cycles. Therapy received beforehand was radiotherapy, temozolomide, or both, with most patients given both. Sex among treated patients split 62.5% male, roughly 40% female; mean age was about 43 years.

The assay was immunoSEQ multiplex PCR, and TCRdb's table has in-frame clones only and misses some. The repertoire holds 110,000 or so clones, with roughly 88% as singletons. The time point denotes: week 11, during vaccination. It was 300 ug of mutant IDH1 20-mer peptide that made up each vaccine dose, given with topical imiquimod. New astrocytomas of WHO grade 3 or 4 that were IDH1-mutant and ATRX-lost were found in the donors. The clonotype originates from a woman between 45 and 65 years old with glioma. Here the sequenced sample was PBMCs, taken from a glioma patient whose treatment included an IDH1 peptide vaccine.

Here the CDR3 DNA reads TGTGCCAGCAGCTCCCCCCCAGGGGTCGGGAGCAATCAGCCCCAGCATTTT. It is translated as CASSSPPGVGSNQPQHF. V and J are TRBV7-2 and TRBJ1-5, with D perhaps TRBD1 (6 bases). Trimming pared 4 bases from V and 1 base from J, leaving 17 bases between. CDR1 SGHTA and CDR2 FQGNSA come from the germline V gene. The CDR3 contains 17 residues.